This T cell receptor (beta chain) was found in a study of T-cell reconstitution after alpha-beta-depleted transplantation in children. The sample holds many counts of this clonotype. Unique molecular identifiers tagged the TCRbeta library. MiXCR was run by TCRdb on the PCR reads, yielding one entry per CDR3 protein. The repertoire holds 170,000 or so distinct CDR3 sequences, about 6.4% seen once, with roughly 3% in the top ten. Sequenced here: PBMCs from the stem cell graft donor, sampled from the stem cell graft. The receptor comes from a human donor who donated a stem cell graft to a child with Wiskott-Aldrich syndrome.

This CDR3 reads CASSPGQGFYEQYF. The CDR3 DNA follows: TGTGCCAGTTCACCGGGACAGGGCTTCTACGAGCAGTACTTC. The chain carries TRBV12-3 or TRBV12-4 and TRBJ2-7; 9 positions match TRBD1. This CDR3 is built from 14 residues. Trimming took 9 bases from V and 3 from J; bases not matched to a gene: 9.